The entry that follows covers one T cell receptor beta chain sequence. The data were obtained in a study of blood T cell repertoires in COVID-19. Across the whole study: Material from acute and convalescent COVID-19 was sourced from the United States, Italy and Spain. T cells, B-cell-depleted T cells, or PBMCs provided the cDNA or gDNA that served as material.

It was during active infection that Seattle patients were enrolled and then longitudinally followed. Authors' data handling: Estimated nucleated cell counts came from reference gene primer amplification. Measured with immunoSEQ multiplex PCR; TCRdb has only the in-frame clones, and not every one. V, J and clone size were drawn from that table, and D and trimming were deduced from the DNA. The sample includes over 250,000 clones, about 89% seen only once; the top ten take about 2.2%. Sequenced input: peripheral blood. The receptor's source is a woman aged 25 to 45 with COVID-19, enrolled during active disease.

CDR3: CASSAGGTDTQYF. The CDR3, as DNA: TGCGCCAGCAGTGCGGGGGGCACAGATACGCAGTATTTT. The chain has TRBV10-1 and TRBJ2-3; tentatively, D is TRBD2 (6 bases). Germline CDR1 reads WNHNN; CDR2 reads SYGVQD (reference sequence). V lost 4 bases, J lost 1 base, and 6 bases lay in between. The CDR3 runs 13 residues.